These T cell receptor beta chains were read from a single sample in a study of T-cell reconstitution after alpha-beta-depleted transplantation in children. TCRdb passed the PCR reads through MiXCR, listing each CDR3 protein once. The sample has approximately 590,000 distinct CDR3 sequences; approximately 10% are singletons. The sample was PBMCs from the stem cell graft donor, taken from the stem cell graft. The receptors stem from a human donor who donated a stem cell graft to a child with acute myeloid leukemia. Each CDR3 is given with its conserved first and last residue. A D gene is named only where the DNA matches it firmly. Expanded clones get a size class; other rows say once, few or many, or leave the size out.

j_call d_call v_call clone_size cdr3_nt cdr3_aa
TRBJ2-7 . TRBV14 . TGTGCCAGCAGCCAAGTCGACGGGGCAAGTGAGCAGTACTTC CASSQVDGASEQYF
TRBJ1-5 TRBD1 TRBV7-9 few TGTGCCAGCGGCAAGATCGGGCAGGGGGATCAGCCCCAGCATTTT CASGKIGQGDQPQHF
TRBJ2-5 . TRBV27 . TGTGCCAGCAGTCCGGGGCGACTGGGCGGAGAGACCCAGTACTTC CASSPGRLGGETQYF
TRBJ1-2 . TRBV12-3/TRBV12-4 . TGTGCCAGCAGTTTCGAGGGCAATGGCTACACCTTC CASSFEGNGYTF
TRBJ2-5 . TRBV20-1 few TGCAGTGCCCCGGACGGGAACCAAGAGACCCAGTACTTC CSAPDGNQETQYF
TRBJ2-2 TRBD2 TRBV7-2 . TGTGCCAGCAGCTTAAATGAGCGGGAGGGAAACACCGGGGAGCTGTTTTTT CASSLNEREGNTGELFF
TRBJ2-4 TRBD1 TRBV20-1 once TGCAGTGCTAGAGTCGTGATAGGACAGGGGGGATCTTCCCGCAAAAACATTCAGTACTTC CSARVVIGQGGSSRKNIQYF
TRBJ1-1 . TRBV30 few TGTGCCTGGAGTCCAGGGACCGCTGAAGCTTTCTTT CAWSPGTAEAFF
TRBJ1-2 . TRBV7-2 few TGTGCCAGCAGCTTAGGTGGAGGAATGGGCTACACCTTC CASSLGGGMGYTF
TRBJ2-3 . TRBV9 few TGTGCCAGCAGCGTTTCCCACAGGGGCACAGATACGCAGTATTTT CASSVSHRGTDTQYF
TRBJ2-1 . TRBV18 . TGTGCCAGCTCACCTCCGGGTGGTGTCGACAATGAGCAGTTCTTC CASSPPGGVDNEQFF
TRBJ2-1 . TRBV12-3/TRBV12-4 . TGTGCCACAAGCTATGTGGGACCCATGGTGGAGCAGTTCTTC CATSYVGPMVEQFF
TRBJ2-1 TRBD1 TRBV6-2/TRBV6-3 . TGTGCCAGCAGTCCTCCGGGACAGGGGGCGATTGAGCAGTTCTTC CASSPPGQGAIEQFF
TRBJ2-7 TRBD2 TRBV27 few TGTGCCAGCCAAGCCCGACTAGCTGCCTACGAGCAGTACTTC CASQARLAAYEQYF
TRBJ1-1 . TRBV5-1 . TGCGCCAGCAGCGCCAGGTCGGAGAACACTGAAGCTTTCTTT CASSARSENTEAFF
TRBJ2-1 TRBD2 TRBV27 few TGTGCCAGCATCCGACTAGCGGGAGGCCCCACTCGTGACAATGAGCAGTTCTTC CASIRLAGGPTRDNEQFF
TRBJ2-1 TRBD2 TRBV19 . TGTGCCAGTAGTGAGACTAGCGGGAGGCCCTACAATGAGCAGTTCTTC CASSETSGRPYNEQFF
TRBJ2-7 . TRBV6-2/TRBV6-3 . TGTGCCAGCAGGCAAGGGACGGCGAGCTCCTACGAGCAGTACTTC CASRQGTASSYEQYF
TRBJ2-5 TRBD2 TRBV30 once TGTGCCTGGACTAGCGGTCAAGAGACCCAGTACTTC CAWTSGQETQYF
TRBJ2-7 TRBD2 TRBV5-1 many TGCGCCAGCAGCGGGACTAACTCCTACGAGCAGTACTTC CASSGTNSYEQYF
TRBJ2-1 . TRBV20-1 many TGCAGTGCTAGTATTTACAGGGTGGGTGAGCAGTTCTTC CSASIYRVGEQFF
TRBJ2-3 TRBD2 TRBV5-1 few TGCGCCAGCAGTTATAGCGGGAGCCCAGATACGCAGTATTTT CASSYSGSPDTQYF
TRBJ2-5 . TRBV7-2 few TGTGCCAGCAGCCGCGCCGGGGGACGACAAGAGACCCAGTACTTC CASSRAGGRQETQYF
TRBJ2-1 . TRBV6-2/TRBV6-3 . TGTGCCAGCAGTTACCCGACTGACGGACTCTTC CASSYPTDGLF
TRBJ2-2 . TRBV20-1 . TGCAGTGCTCAAGGGTCCTTGAACACCGGGGAGCTGTTTTTT CSAQGSLNTGELFF
TRBJ2-3 . TRBV20-1 many TGCAGTGCTAGAGATATGTCGAGCACAGATACGCAGTATTTT CSARDMSSTDTQYF
TRBJ2-2 . TRBV5-1 . TGCGCCAGCAGCTCGCAGGGATTCACCGGGGAGCTGTTTTTT CASSSQGFTGELFF
TRBJ2-1 . TRBV20-1 many TGCAGTGCGTCGGAGACCCTCTTTTCCTACAATGAGCAGTTCTTC CSASETLFSYNEQFF
TRBJ2-1 TRBD1 TRBV9 . TGTGCCAGCAGCGGACAGGGATTTAATGAGCAGTTCTTC CASSGQGFNEQFF
TRBJ2-1 TRBD2 TRBV11-1 . TGTGCCAGCAGCTTAGCTTTCCGGACTAGCGTCATTCGCAATGAGCAGTTCTTC CASSLAFRTSVIRNEQFF
TRBJ2-1 TRBD2 TRBV28 many TGTGCCAGCAGTCCTGTGGGCGGGGGGAAACAAAACAATGAGCAGTTCTTC CASSPVGGGKQNNEQFF
TRBJ2-3 TRBD2 TRBV20-1 many TGCAGTGCCACCGGCGGGGGGAGCGTGACAGATACGCAGTATTTT CSATGGGSVTDTQYF
TRBJ2-1 TRBD2 TRBV24-1 many TGTGCCACCAGTCGAGTCGAGCGGGAGGGCCCGGGGCAGTTCTTC CATSRVEREGPGQFF
TRBJ2-7 . TRBV28 few TGTGCCAGCAGTCCGAGAGGGACCTCCACGGAGGAGCAGTACTTC CASSPRGTSTEEQYF
TRBJ1-5 . TRBV20-1 . TGCAGTGCTAGAGCGGGGGGGGTCTCTGGACAGCCCCAGCATTTT CSARAGGVSGQPQHF
TRBJ2-1 TRBD2 TRBV12-3/TRBV12-4 . TGTGCCAGCAGTTCCCCGCAACCCGGGACTAGCCCTCCCAATGAGCAGTTCTTC CASSSPQPGTSPPNEQFF
TRBJ2-3 . TRBV5-1 . TGCGCCAGCAGCGCCCAGGGTAGAGATACGCAGTATTTT CASSAQGRDTQYF
TRBJ2-5 TRBD2 TRBV29-1 few TGCAGCGTTGAAGATATCCGGGGGGTGACCCAGTACTTC CSVEDIRGVTQYF
TRBJ2-1 . TRBV7-8 many TGTGCCAGCAGCTTAGCGATTAGTGGGGGGAATGAGCAGTTCTTC CASSLAISGGNEQFF
TRBJ2-2 . TRBV7-9 . TGTGCCAGCAGCTTAAGGGGCCTCCGGGACACCGGGGAGCTGTTTTTT CASSLRGLRDTGELFF
TRBJ2-3 . TRBV6-2/TRBV6-3 many TGTGCCACCCGCAGGACCGGTACAGATACGCAGTATTTT CATRRTGTDTQYF
TRBJ2-1 TRBD2 TRBV6-2/TRBV6-3 . TGTGCCAGCAGTTACTTGACTAGCTACAGCGAGCAGTTCTTC CASSYLTSYSEQFF
TRBJ2-7 . TRBV10-3 many TGTGCCATCAGTGGGGGTAGCGACTACGAGCAGTACTTC CAISGGSDYEQYF
TRBJ1-4 TRBD1 TRBV5-1 . TGCGCCAGCAGTTTGGCCGGACAGGGGAATGAAAAACTGTTTTTT CASSLAGQGNEKLFF
TRBJ2-1 . TRBV9 . TGTGCCAGCAGCGTGGGACCGTTATACAATGAGCAGTTCTTC CASSVGPLYNEQFF
TRBJ2-7 TRBD2 TRBV10-3 . TGTGCCATCACACGACTAGCGGGAGACCCTTACGAGCAGTACTTC CAITRLAGDPYEQYF
TRBJ2-1 TRBD2 TRBV12-3/TRBV12-4 many TGTGCCAGCAGCTTACTAGCGCGGAGCAAGTTCTTC CASSLLARSKFF
TRBJ2-3 TRBD1 TRBV20-1 many TGCAGTGCTATCCGGGACAGGGGGCGAACTAGCACAGATACGCAGTATTTT CSAIRDRGRTSTDTQYF
TRBJ2-1 TRBD1 TRBV6-2/TRBV6-3 many TGTGCCAGCAGTTACCCCCTGGGGACAGGGGTCGACAATGAGCAGTTCTTC CASSYPLGTGVDNEQFF
TRBJ2-1 . TRBV14 . TGTGCCAGCAGCCCCCGCTTTCGTAACGGGCTTACCTACAATGAGCAGTTCTTC CASSPRFRNGLTYNEQFF